Each of the 21 T cell receptor beta chains below was sequenced from the same sample in a study of cytomegalovirus exposure and HLA in healthy donors. PCR employed 60 Vbeta and 13 Jbeta primers. Sequencing used immunoSEQ multiplex PCR; TCRdb keeps in-frame clones, though not all of them. In the table there are around 200,000 clones, 82% of which are singletons. The sample taken for sequencing was PBMCs. The receptors shown here come from a woman aged 40 to 55 in good health and CMV-seronegative.

The chain combines TRBV5-4 with TRBJ1-5, with 7 bases aligning to TRBD1. Germline V lookup: CDR1 SGHNT, CDR2 YYREEE (reference sequence). The CDR3 consists of 18 residues. The trim removed 6 bases at V and 4 bases at J, leaving 19 bases unmatched. CDR3: CASTIGGMGQSLNQPQHF. As DNA, the CDR3 is TGTGCCAGCACCATTGGGGGAATGGGACAGAGTCTTAATCAGCCCCAGCATTTT.

This clone was observed a handful of times. V and J are TRBV30 and TRBJ1-2; TRBD1 matches at 8 bases. The V and J ends lost 8 bases and 3 bases, in that order; junction bases with no gene match: 8. This CDR3 spans 13 amino acids. Germline V gene sequence: CDR1 GTSNPN, CDR2 SVGIG (reference sequence). The CDR3 coding sequence is TGTGCCGGGAAGGACAGGGAATACTATGGCTACACCTTC. The encoded protein is CAGKDREYYGYTF.

The chain links TRBV7-7 to TRBJ2-5; D is unresolved. The germline V gene has CDR1 SSHAT and CDR2 FNYEAQ (reference sequence). CDR3 length: 14 amino acids. The ends were cut back, 1 base at V and 5 bases at J, with 11 bases in the middle. The CDR3 reads CASSLGPARETQYF. The CDR3 DNA reads TGTGCCAGCAGCTTAGGCCCAGCGAGGGAGACCCAGTACTTC.

Turning to this clone: At one end the junction does not follow the germline gene, possibly because of a read error. V usage is TRBV7-9 and J usage is TRBJ1-2, with unresolved D. The V gene's germline CDR1 is SEHNR and CDR2 FQNEAQ (reference sequence). This CDR3 is 13 amino acids long. CDR3 sequence reads: CASSLATRDGYTF. As DNA, the CDR3 is TGTGCCAGCAGCCTAGCGACAAGAGATGGCTACACCTTC.

The count of this clone is one. The chain links TRBV27 to TRBJ1-2, with TRBD1 as a possible D gene (6 bases). Trimming pared 3 bases from V and 7 bases from J, leaving 12 bases between. Germline V lookup: CDR1 MNHEY, CDR2 SMNVEV (reference sequence). The length of the CDR3 is 13 residues. DNA of the CDR3: TGTGCCAGCAGTTTTGGGGGGGCGCTTGGCTACACCTTC. It translates to CASSFGGALGYTF.

The rearrangement uses TRBV7-9 and TRBJ2-7, with 8 bases identical to TRBD2. V shed 5 bases, J shed 0 bases, and the junction held 12 bases outside the gene matches. The CDR3 runs to 17 residues. Germline assignment: CDR1 SEHNR and CDR2 FQNEAQ (reference sequence). CDR3 protein: CASSLSRGGLSSYEQYF. CDR3 in DNA: TGTGCCAGCAGCCTATCCCGGGGGGGCCTCAGCTCCTACGAGCAGTACTTC.

This chain uses TRBV5-1 with TRBJ2-7, with TRBD2 matching over 11 bases. The J segment lost 3 bases and the V segment lost 1 base, leaving 12 bases of the junction unmatched. CDR1 and CDR2 from the germline V gene are SGHRS and YFSETQ. The CDR3 contains 18 residues. The CDR3 is CASSLRPTGLAENYEQYF. The CDR3 DNA follows: TGCGCCAGCAGCTTGCGTCCCACGGGACTAGCGGAGAACTACGAGCAGTACTTC.

The V gene is TRBV19, the J gene TRBJ1-1; 9 bases line up with TRBD1. Trimming cost V 7 bases and J 3 bases; bases outside gene matches: 6. CDR3 size: 14 residues. Germline values: CDR1 LNHDA, CDR2 SQIVND (reference sequence). The CDR3, as DNA: TGTGCCAGTATTCCGGACAGGGGAGACACTGAAGCTTTCTTT. Its translation is CASIPDRGDTEAFF.

This chain connects TRBV6-5 to TRBJ1-4; 8 nucleotides match TRBD1. The J segment lost 7 bases and the V segment lost 5 bases, leaving 6 bases of the junction unmatched. The CDR3 contains 14 residues. Germline V gene data show CDR1 as MNHEY and CDR2 as SVGAGI. CDR3 residues: CASSPTGGAEKLFF. In DNA, the CDR3 is TGTGCCAGCAGTCCCACAGGGGGAGCTGAAAAACTGTTTTTT.

This clone was counted between two and nine times. J is TRBJ1-5 and V is TRBV28, with TRBD1 matching over 8 bases. The CDR3 has 17 residues. CDR1 MDHEN and CDR2 SYDVKM come from the germline V gene. With 6 bases clipped from V and 2 bases from J, the junction kept 12 bases outside the gene matches. In nucleotides, the CDR3 is TGTGCCAGCAGCTCCGGGACAGGCTATTATGGCAATCAGCCCCAGCATTTT. Translated: CASSSGTGYYGNQPQHF.

The V and J genes are TRBV7-2 and TRBJ2-1; no clear D. V lost 1 base, J lost 5 bases, and 9 bases lay in between. Germline CDR1 is SGHTA and CDR2 is FQGNSA. CDR3 length: 14 amino acids. The DNA for the CDR3 is TGTGCCAGCAGCTTAGGCCCTAGTAACAATGAGCAGTTCTTC. This gives the protein CASSLGPSNNEQFF.

The CDR3: CASSASEGLAGWGEQFF. CDR3 coding DNA: TGTGCCAGCAGCGCTAGCGAGGGACTAGCGGGATGGGGTGAGCAGTTCTTC. The rearrangement links TRBV7-9 to TRBJ2-1; TRBD2 aligns across 13 bases. The CDR3 extends over 17 amino acids. The ends lost 5 bases at V and 9 bases at J; junction bases unmatched: 13. CDR1 is SEHNR, CDR2 FQNEAQ, per germline (reference sequence). Combining the CDR3 with reference TRBV7-9 and TRBJ2-1 gives the whole variable domain DTGVSQNPRHKITKRGQNVTFRCDPISEHNRLYWYRQTLGQGPEFLTYFQNEAQLEKSRLLSDRFSAERPKGSFSTLEIQRTEQGDSAMYLCASSASEGLAGWGEQFFGPGTRLTVL.

V and J are TRBV28 and TRBJ2-2, with 7 nucleotides matching TRBD1. The CDR3 is 15 amino acids. Germline-derived CDR1 and CDR2 are MDHEN and SYDVKM. The J segment lost 1 base and the V segment lost 4 bases, leaving 3 bases of the junction unmatched. The CDR3 here is CASSSRTGNTGELFF. The DNA of the CDR3 is TGTGCCAGCAGTTCCCGGACAGGGAACACCGGGGAGCTGTTTTTT. The full variable domain, rest sourced from reference TRBV28 and TRBJ2-2, is DVKVTQSSRYLVKRTGEKVFLECVQDMDHENMFWYRQDPGLGLRLIYFSYDVKMKEKGDIPEGYSVSREKKERFSLILESASTNQTSMYLCASSSRTGNTGELFFGEGSRLTVL.

V is TRBV25-1 and J is TRBJ1-1, with D maybe TRBD1 (6 bases). This CDR3 is built from 13 residues. The ends were cut back, 1 base at V and 4 bases at J, with 7 bases in the middle. Germline V gene data show CDR1 as MGHDK and CDR2 as SYGVNS. Here the CDR3 reads CASSEWTVTEAFF. The CDR3, as DNA: TGTGCCAGCAGTGAATGGACAGTCACTGAAGCTTTCTTT.

The rearrangement links TRBV18 to TRBJ2-2, with D perhaps matching TRBD2 (6 bases). Per the germline V gene, CDR1 is KGHSH and CDR2 is LQKENI. The CDR3 spans 14 residues. V dropped 6 bases and J dropped 3 bases, with 11 bases sitting between them. CDR3 loop: CASSGGVDTGELFF. CDR3 nucleotide sequence: TGTGCCAGCTCGGGCGGGGTCGACACCGGGGAGCTGTTTTTT.

The chain couples TRBV30 to TRBJ2-7, with a weak D call TRBD2 (6 bases). The germline V gene encodes CDR1 GTSNPN and CDR2 SVGIG (reference sequence). Trimming cost V 0 bases and J 5 bases, with 20 bases left between them. The CDR3 has 16 amino acids. The CDR3 region is CAWSVATLPGVDEQYF. Here the CDR3 DNA reads TGTGCCTGGAGTGTAGCTACTCTTCCGGGGGTCGACGAGCAGTACTTC. The full variable domain, its missing parts supplied by reference TRBV30 and TRBJ2-7, is SQTIHQWPATLVQPVGSPLSLECTVEGTSNPNLYWYRQAAGRGLQLLFYSVGIGQISSEVPQNLSASRPQDRQFILSSKKLLLSDSGFYLCAWSVATLPGVDEQYFGPGTRLTVT.

This rearrangement joins TRBV5-4 to TRBJ2-1; weak D call: TRBD2 (5 bases). Trimming took off 0 bases at V and 5 bases at J, with 15 bases between the two ends. Germline CDR1 reads SGHNT; CDR2 reads YYREEE (reference sequence). This CDR3 is 16 amino acids long. CDR3 loop: CASSLVHGVRDNEQFF. In nucleotides, the CDR3 is TGTGCCAGCAGCTTGGTCCACGGGGTAAGGGACAATGAGCAGTTCTTC.

The rearrangement links TRBV7-3 to TRBJ2-1; 8 positions match TRBD2. The CDR3 extends over 14 amino acids. The germline V gene encodes CDR1 SGHTA and CDR2 FQGTGA. V was clipped by 3 bases and J by 4 bases; unmatched bases: 2. The CDR3 here is CASSFGTRYNEQFF. The CDR3 DNA sequence: TGTGCCAGCAGCTTCGGGACTAGGTACAATGAGCAGTTCTTC. Full variable domain (remainder filled in from reference TRBV7-3 and TRBJ2-1): GAGVSQTPSNKVTEKGKYVELRCDPISGHTALYWYRQSLGQGPEFLIYFQGTGAADDSGLPNDRFFAVRPEGSVSTLKIQRTERGDSAVYLCASSFGTRYNEQFFGPGTRLTVL.

This clone was observed once. DNA for the CDR3: TGTGCCACCCGTTTTCTCAGCTCCTACGAGCAGTACTTC. It codes for CATRFLSSYEQYF. This chain uses TRBV27 with TRBJ2-7; D not resolved. The V end was cut by 10 bases, the J end by 0 bases, with 13 bases between. Germline V gene data show CDR1 as MNHEY and CDR2 as SMNVEV (reference sequence). The CDR3 sequence is 13 residues long.

The genes are TRBV9 and TRBJ2-3; TRBD2 aligns across 8 bases. The CDR3 spans 15 residues. V was clipped by 5 bases and J by 5 bases; unmatched bases: 10. CDR1 is SGDLS and CDR2 is YYNGEE in the germline V gene. CDR3 in amino acids: CASSPGTRRGDTQYF. In nucleotides, the CDR3 is TGTGCCAGCAGTCCCGGGACTAGGCGGGGAGATACGCAGTATTTT.

The chain uses TRBV4-1 and TRBJ2-1, with TRBD2 matching 9 bases. The trim removed 0 bases at V and 13 bases at J, leaving 10 bases unmatched. The CDR3 loop spans 15 amino acids. Germline V gives CDR1 MGHRA, CDR2 YSYEKL. The CDR3 DNA reads TGCGCCAGCAGCCAAGATCCTTCGCGGGAGGGCCTACAGTTCTTC. This sequence encodes CASSQDPSREGLQFF.